This TCR beta chain was obtained from a study of CD8+ T cells in alopecia areata (dated by TCRdb to between 2017 and 2018). For the study in its entirety: Treated patients were enrolled in an open-label pilot trial of oral tofacitinib at 5 to 10 mg twice daily for moderate-to-severe alopecia areata. Scalp clonality was compared among normal scalp (n=4), patchy alopecia areata scalp (n=8), and alopecia totalis/universalis scalp (n=8). Tofacitinib was administered for 6 to 18 months, and 6 months of follow-up off drug were then conducted to assess delayed response and recurrence. immunoSEQ multiplex PCR using 35 Vbeta forward primers and 13 Jbeta reverse primers was used to amplify TCRbeta CDR3 regions. In humans, TCRbeta sequencing was performed on scalp tissue and on sorted CD4+ and CD8+ peripheral blood T cells from healthy controls and from patients with patchy or totalis/universalis alopecia areata. In both human patients and the C3H/HeJ mouse model, the study applied high-throughput TCRbeta sequencing to look at T cell clonal expansion in alopecia areata. Tofacitinib-treated patients had biopsies at baseline and at 4 and 24 weeks of treatment, with a later scalp biopsy in several patients. RNA came from the PAXgene miRNA kit for fixed scalp, the miRNeasy kit for PBMCs, and the RNeasy kit for mouse skin. Disease severity in treated patients was measured with the SALT score, which quantifies the percentage of affected scalp surface area.

Details on this clone: Its antigen target is currently unknown. No base qualities exist here, and no much larger clone lies one base off it.

Interpreted using the paper, the time point label stands for: more than three weeks on oral tofacitinib. The label giving this sample's treatment or condition can be read as: oral pan-JAK inhibitor, 5-10 mg twice daily. Lesional scalp punch biopsies and peripheral blood were collected from alopecia areata patients. PBMCs were isolated by density centrifugation and stained for CD3, CD4 and CD8, and CD4+ and CD8+ T cells were sorted on a FACSAria. Reading from cysteine to phenylalanine, the CDR3 counts 13 amino acids. The kept DNA is CDR3 alone, 39 bases in frame from the first base. Deletion took 2 bases off V and 5 bases off J, with a span of 9 bases between the germline ends. CDR1 is given as SNHLY and CDR2 as FYNNEI, both from the germline V gene. Here is what the overall study found, with its caveats: Higher clonality and more expanded CD8+ clones were observed in lesional scalp than in normal scalp, particularly in alopecia totalis/universalis, a finding suggestive of antigenic drive. Because the treated cohort was small and had just a single nonresponder, larger studies are needed to establish links between baseline CD8+ expansion and response. During tofacitinib treatment, many expanded lesional clones stuck around in both scalp and blood, and this persistence may partly explain why relapse happens after treatment is stopped. With tofacitinib, both scalp clonality and the number of expanded CD8+ clones among the top 100 scalp clones went down significantly. Compared with mice, TCR sequences shared between patients were less clear, possibly partly because of HLA diversity across the patient population. Unlike mouse skin, where gammadelta T cells dominate, normal human skin contains resident alphabeta T cells that get sequenced too, which complicates analysis of the scalp TCR repertoire.

To prepare the library, the immunoSEQ multiplex PCR assay was applied. For TCR sequencing, RNA was extracted from every sample and reverse transcribed into cDNA to serve as template. SuperScript III was used for first-strand cDNA synthesis, primed with a 2:1 mix of oligo-dT and random hexamers. A synthetic immune receptor repertoire was used to assess amplification bias, and residual bias was removed computationally. The authors processed their data as follows. Raw reads were preprocessed to remove errors, and CDR3 was defined by IMGT conventions from the conserved cysteine to phenylalanine. To get clonality, Shannon entropy was normalized by log2 of the number of productive unique TCRs and the result was subtracted from 1. Scalp TCRbeta sequences were cross-referenced with sorted blood CD4 and CD8 repertoires so that the CD4 or CD8 identity of scalp clones could be inferred. Here the immuneACCESS table is served through TCRdb, limited to in-frame sequences with V and J called. Missing clones are a known gap in these copies; in checked studies unresolved V genes cover under half, and the rest lacks a known reason. V and J calls and clone size are those listed in that table; D and trimming were worked out from the DNA. The sample table holds some 200,000 clones, of which under 60% were seen once. The ten largest clones represent more than 1.5% of the sample.

Sequenced here: CD4+ T cells sorted from blood, sampled at week 4, from a patient treated with tofacitinib. The receptor comes from a human donor with alopecia areata. The V and J genes are TRBV2 and TRBJ2-5, with the D gene not confidently named. The CDR3 region reads CASSETFGETQYF. The nucleotides read TGTGCCAGCAGTGAAACCTTCGGGGAGACCCAGTACTTC.